This TCR beta chain was retrieved from a study of Ad26.COV2.S vaccination and SARS-CoV-2 variants. The germline CDR1 and CDR2 sequences are SGHTA and FQGNSA. The V segment lost 4 bases and the J segment 5 bases; nucleotides outside the gene matches: 8. This CDR3 comprises 17 residues. TCRdb's table, derived via immunoSEQ multiplex PCR, lists solely in-frame clones and lacks some. This sample has more than 300,000 clones, with approximately 86% found just once. Treatment: some 19 received Ad26.COV2.S at low or high dose, single or two shots; 5 received placebo; per-sample allocation not given. Collection of samples fell on day 63 after the first vaccine or placebo injection.

V and J are TRBV7-2 and TRBJ2-1, with 13 bases lining up with TRBD2. This receptor was taken from a person between 18 and 65 years old who received the Ad26.COV2.S COVID-19 vaccine or a placebo. Sequenced material: peripheral blood, taken in a trial of Ad26.COV2.S vaccine versus placebo. The CDR3: CASSSRMGLAGNNEQFF. DNA for the CDR3: TGTGCCAGCAGCTCACGGATGGGACTAGCGGGAAACAATGAGCAGTTCTTC.